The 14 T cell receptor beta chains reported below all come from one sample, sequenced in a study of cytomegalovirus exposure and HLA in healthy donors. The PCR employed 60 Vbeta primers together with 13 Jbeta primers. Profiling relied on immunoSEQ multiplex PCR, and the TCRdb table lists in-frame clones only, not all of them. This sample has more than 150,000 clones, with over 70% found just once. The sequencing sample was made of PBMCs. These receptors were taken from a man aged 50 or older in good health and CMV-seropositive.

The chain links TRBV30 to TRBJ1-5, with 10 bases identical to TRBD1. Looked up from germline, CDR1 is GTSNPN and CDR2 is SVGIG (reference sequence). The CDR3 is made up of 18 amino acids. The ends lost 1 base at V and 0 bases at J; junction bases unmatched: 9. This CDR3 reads CAWSGGTGALYSNQPQHF. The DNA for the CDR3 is TGTGCCTGGAGTGGAGGGACAGGGGCTCTTTATAGCAATCAGCCCCAGCATTTT.

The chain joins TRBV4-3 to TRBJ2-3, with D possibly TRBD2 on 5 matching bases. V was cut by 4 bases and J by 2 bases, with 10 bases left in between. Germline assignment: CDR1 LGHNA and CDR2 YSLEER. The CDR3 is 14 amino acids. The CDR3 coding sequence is TGCGCCAGCAGCCTCACCGGGAACACAGATACGCAGTATTTT. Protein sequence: CASSLTGNTDTQYF.

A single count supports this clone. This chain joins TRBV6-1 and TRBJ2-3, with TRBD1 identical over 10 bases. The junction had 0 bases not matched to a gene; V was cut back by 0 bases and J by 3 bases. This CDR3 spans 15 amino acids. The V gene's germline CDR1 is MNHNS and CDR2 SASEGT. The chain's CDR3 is CASSEAGQGTDTQYF. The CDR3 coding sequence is TGTGCCAGCAGTGAAGCGGGACAGGGGACAGATACGCAGTATTTT.

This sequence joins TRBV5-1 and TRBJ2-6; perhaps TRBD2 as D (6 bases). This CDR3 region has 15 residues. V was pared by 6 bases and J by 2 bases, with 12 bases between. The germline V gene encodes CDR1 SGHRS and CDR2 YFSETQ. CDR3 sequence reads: CASNPPGAGANVLTF. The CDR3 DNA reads TGCGCCAGCAACCCTCCGGGGGCTGGGGCCAACGTCCTGACTTTC.

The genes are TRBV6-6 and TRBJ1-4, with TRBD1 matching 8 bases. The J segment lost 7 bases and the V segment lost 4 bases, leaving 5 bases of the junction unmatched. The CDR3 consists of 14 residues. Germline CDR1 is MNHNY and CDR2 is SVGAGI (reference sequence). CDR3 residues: CASSLQGAGEKLFF. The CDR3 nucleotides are TGTGCCAGCAGTTTGCAGGGGGCGGGTGAAAAACTGTTTTTT.

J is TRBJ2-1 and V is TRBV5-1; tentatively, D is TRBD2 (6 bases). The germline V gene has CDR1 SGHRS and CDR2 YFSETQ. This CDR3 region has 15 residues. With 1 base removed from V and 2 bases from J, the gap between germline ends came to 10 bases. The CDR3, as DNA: TGCGCCAGCAGCTTGACGGGACTTACCTACAATGAGCAGTTCTTC. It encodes CASSLTGLTYNEQFF.

This CDR3 reads CASSLSYNYGYTF. The CDR3 coding sequence is TGTGCCAGCAGCTTGTCTTATAACTATGGCTACACCTTC. The V gene is TRBV5-4, the J gene TRBJ1-2, with no clear D. This CDR3 contains 13 residues. The germline CDR1 and CDR2 sequences are SGHNT and YYREEE (reference sequence). With 1 base removed from V and 1 base from J, the gap between germline ends came to 5 bases.

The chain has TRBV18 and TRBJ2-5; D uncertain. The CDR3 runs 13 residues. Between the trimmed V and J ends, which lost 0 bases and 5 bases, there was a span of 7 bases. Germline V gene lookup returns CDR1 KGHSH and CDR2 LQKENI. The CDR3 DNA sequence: TGTGCCAGCTCACCACCGAGTTCGGAGACCCAGTACTTC. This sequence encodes CASSPPSSETQYF. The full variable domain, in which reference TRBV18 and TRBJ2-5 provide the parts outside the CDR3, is NAGVMQNPRHLVRRRGQEARLRCSPMKGHSHVYWYRQLPEEGLKFMVYLQKENIIDESGMPKERFSAEFPKEGPSILRIQQVVRGDSAAYFCASSPPSSETQYFGPGTRLLVL.

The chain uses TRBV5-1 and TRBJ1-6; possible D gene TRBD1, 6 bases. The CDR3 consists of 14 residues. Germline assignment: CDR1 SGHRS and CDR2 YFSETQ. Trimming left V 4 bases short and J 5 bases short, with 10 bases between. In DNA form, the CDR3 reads TGCGCCAGCAGCAGAGACAGGAATAATTCACCCCTCCACTTT. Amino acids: CASSRDRNNSPLHF.

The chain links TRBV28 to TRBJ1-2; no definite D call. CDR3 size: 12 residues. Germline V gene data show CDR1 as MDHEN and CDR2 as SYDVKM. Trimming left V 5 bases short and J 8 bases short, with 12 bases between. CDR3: CASSPRFYGYTF. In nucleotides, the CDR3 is TGTGCCAGCAGTCCCCGATTCTACGGCTACACCTTC.

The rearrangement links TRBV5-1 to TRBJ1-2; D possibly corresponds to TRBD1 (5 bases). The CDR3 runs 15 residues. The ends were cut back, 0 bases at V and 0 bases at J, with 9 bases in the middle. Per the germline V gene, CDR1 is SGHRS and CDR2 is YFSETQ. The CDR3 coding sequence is TGCGCCAGCAGCTTGGAACAGGCGCCTAACTATGGCTACACCTTC. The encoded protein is CASSLEQAPNYGYTF. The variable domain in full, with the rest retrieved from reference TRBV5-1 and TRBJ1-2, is KAGVTQTPRYLIKTRGQQVTLSCSPISGHRSVSWYQQTPGQGLQFLFEYFSETQRNKGNFPGRFSGRQFSNSRSEMNVSTLELGDSALYLCASSLEQAPNYGYTFGSGTRLTVV.

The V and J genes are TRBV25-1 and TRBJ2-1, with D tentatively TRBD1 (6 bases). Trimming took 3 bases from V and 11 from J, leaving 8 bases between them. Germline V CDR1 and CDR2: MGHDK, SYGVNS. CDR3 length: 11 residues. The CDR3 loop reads CASSEGAQQFF. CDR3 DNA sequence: TGTGCCAGCAGTGAGGGGGCCCAGCAGTTCTTC.

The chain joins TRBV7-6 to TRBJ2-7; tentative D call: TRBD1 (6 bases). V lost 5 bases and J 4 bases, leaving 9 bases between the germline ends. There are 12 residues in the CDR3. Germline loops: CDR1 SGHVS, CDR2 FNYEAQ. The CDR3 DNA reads TGTGCCAGCAGCAAACAGGGATACGAGCAGTACTTC. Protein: CASSKQGYEQYF.

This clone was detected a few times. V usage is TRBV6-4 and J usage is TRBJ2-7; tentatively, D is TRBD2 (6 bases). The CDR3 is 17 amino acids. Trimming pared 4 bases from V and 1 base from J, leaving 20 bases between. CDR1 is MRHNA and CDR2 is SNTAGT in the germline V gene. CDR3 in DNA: TGTGCCAGCAGTGCTCCTCGGGGGAAGGGAGGATCCTACGAGCAGTACTTC. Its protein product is CASSAPRGKGGSYEQYF.